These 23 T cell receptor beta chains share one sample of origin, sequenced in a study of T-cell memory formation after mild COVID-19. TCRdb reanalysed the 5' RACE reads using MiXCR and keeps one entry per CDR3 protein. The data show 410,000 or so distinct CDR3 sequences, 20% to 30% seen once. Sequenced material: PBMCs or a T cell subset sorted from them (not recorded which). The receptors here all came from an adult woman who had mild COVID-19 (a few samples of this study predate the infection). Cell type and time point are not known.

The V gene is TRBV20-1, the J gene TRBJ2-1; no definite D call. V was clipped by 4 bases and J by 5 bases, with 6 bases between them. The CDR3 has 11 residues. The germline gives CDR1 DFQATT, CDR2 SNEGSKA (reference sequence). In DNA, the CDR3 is TGCAGTGCTAAGGATCACAATGAGCAGTTCTTC. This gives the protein CSAKDHNEQFF.

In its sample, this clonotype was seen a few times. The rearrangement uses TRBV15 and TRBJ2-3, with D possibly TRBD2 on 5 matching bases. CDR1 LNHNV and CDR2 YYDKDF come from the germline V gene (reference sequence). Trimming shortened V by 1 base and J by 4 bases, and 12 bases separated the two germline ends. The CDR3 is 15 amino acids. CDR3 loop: CATSRVRGLADTQYF. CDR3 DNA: TGTGCCACCAGCAGAGTGAGAGGGTTGGCAGATACGCAGTATTTT.

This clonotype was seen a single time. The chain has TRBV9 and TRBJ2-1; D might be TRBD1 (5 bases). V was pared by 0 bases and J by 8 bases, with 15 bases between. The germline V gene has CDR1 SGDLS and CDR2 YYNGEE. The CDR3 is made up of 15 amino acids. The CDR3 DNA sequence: TGTGCCAGCAGCGTAGGCTGGATTAGGGGCCATGAGCAGTTCTTC. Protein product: CASSVGWIRGHEQFF.

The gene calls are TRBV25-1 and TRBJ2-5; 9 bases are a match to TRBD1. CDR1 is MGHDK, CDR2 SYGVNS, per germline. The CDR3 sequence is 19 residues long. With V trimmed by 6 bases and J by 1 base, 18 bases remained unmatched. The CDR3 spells CASSGTGPAPATLQETQYF. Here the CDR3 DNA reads TGTGCCAGCAGCGGGACAGGGCCAGCCCCCGCAACTCTCCAAGAGACCCAGTACTTC.

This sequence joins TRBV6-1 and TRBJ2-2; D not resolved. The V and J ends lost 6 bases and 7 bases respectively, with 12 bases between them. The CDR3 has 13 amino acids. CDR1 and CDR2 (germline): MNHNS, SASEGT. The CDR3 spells CASRKEIDGELFF. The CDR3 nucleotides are TGTGCCAGCAGGAAGGAAATTGACGGGGAGCTGTTTTTT.

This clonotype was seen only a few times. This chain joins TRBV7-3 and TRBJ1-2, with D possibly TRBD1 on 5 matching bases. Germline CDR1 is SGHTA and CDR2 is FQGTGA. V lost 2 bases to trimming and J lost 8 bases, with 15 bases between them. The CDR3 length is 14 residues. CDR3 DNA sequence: TGTGCCAGCAGCTTATGGGGCGGGCTGGACGGCTACACCTTC. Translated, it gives CASSLWGGLDGYTF.

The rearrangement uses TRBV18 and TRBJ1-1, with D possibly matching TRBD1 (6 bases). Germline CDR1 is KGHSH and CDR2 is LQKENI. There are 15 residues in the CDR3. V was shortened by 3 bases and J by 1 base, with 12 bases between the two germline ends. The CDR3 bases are TGTGCCAGCTCACCGCGGACAGCCAAGAACACTGAAGCTTTCTTT. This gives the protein CASSPRTAKNTEAFF.

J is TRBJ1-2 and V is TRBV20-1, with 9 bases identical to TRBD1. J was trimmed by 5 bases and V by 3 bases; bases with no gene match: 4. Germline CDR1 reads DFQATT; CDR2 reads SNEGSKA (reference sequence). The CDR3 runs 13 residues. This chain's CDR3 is CSASLGQGYGYTF. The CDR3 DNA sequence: TGCAGTGCTAGCCTGGGACAGGGATATGGCTACACCTTC.

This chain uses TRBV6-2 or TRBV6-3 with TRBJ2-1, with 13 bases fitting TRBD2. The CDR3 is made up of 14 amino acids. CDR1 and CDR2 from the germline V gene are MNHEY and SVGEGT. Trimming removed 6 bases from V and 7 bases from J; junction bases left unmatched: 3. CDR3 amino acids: CASSRTSGRNEQFF. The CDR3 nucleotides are TGTGCCAGCAGCAGGACTAGCGGGAGAAATGAGCAGTTCTTC.

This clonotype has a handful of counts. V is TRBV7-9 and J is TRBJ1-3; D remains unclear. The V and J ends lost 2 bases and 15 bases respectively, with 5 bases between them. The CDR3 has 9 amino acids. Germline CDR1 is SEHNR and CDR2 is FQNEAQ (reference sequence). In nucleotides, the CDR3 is TGTGCCAGCAGCTTACCTCGATATTTT. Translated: CASSLPRYF.

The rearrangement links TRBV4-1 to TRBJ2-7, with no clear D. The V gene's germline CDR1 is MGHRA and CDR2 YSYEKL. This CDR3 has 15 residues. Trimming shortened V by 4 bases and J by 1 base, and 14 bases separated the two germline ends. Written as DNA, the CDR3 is TGCGCCAGCAGCCCTCGGGCAGGCCAATCCTACGAGCAGTACTTC. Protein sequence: CASSPRAGQSYEQYF.

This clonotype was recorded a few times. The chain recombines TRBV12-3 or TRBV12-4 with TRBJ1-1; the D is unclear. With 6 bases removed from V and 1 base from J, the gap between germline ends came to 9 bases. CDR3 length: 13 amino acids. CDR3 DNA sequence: TGTGCCAGCAGGCCAACGTGGAACACTGAAGCTTTCTTT. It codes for CASRPTWNTEAFF.

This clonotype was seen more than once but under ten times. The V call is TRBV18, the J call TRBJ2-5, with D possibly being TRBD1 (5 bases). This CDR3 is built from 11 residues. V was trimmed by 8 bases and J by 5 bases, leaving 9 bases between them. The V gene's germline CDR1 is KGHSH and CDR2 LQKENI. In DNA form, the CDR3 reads TGTGCCAGCACAAAGGGGGAGACCCAGTACTTC. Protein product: CASTKGETQYF. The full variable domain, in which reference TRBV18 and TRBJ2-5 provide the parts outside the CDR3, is NAGVMQNPRHLVRRRGQEARLRCSPMKGHSHVYWYRQLPEEGLKFMVYLQKENIIDESGMPKERFSAEFPKEGPSILRIQQVVRGDSAAYFCASTKGETQYFGPGTRLLVL.

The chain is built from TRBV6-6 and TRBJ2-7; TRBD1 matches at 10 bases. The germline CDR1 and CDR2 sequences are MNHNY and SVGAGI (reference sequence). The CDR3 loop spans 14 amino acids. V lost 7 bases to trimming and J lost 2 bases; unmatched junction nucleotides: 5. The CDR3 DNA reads TGTGCCAGCACCGGGACAGGGGTTGCCTACGAGCAGTACTTC. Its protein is CASTGTGVAYEQYF.

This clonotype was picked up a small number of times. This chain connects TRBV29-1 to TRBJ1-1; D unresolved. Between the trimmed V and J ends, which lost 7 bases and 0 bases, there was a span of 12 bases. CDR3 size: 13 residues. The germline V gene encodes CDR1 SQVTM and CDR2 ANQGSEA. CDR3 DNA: TGCAGCGCGTCGGACGGATTGAACACTGAAGCTTTCTTT. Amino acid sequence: CSASDGLNTEAFF.

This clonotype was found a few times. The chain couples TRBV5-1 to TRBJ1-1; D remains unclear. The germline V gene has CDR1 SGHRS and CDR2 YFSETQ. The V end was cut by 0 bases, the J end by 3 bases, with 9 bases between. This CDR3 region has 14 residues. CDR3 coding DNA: TGCGCCAGCAGCTTGGGGTGGTCGGACACTGAAGCTTTCTTT. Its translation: CASSLGWSDTEAFF.

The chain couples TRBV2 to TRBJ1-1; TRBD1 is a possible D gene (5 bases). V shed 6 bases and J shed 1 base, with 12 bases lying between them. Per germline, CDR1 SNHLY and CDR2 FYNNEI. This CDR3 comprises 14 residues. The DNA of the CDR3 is TGTGCCAGCAGCAAACCGGACAAGAACACTGAAGCTTTCTTT. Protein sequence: CASSKPDKNTEAFF.

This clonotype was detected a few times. CDR3 region: CASSEGLGSYEQYF. Written as DNA, the CDR3 is TGTGCCAGCAGTGAAGGACTAGGGTCCTACGAGCAGTACTTC. The chain employs TRBV6-5 and TRBJ2-7, with 7 bases matching TRBD2. The CDR3 has 14 amino acids. Germline V CDR1 and CDR2: MNHEY, SVGAGI. With 5 bases clipped from V and 1 base from J, the junction kept 5 bases outside the gene matches.

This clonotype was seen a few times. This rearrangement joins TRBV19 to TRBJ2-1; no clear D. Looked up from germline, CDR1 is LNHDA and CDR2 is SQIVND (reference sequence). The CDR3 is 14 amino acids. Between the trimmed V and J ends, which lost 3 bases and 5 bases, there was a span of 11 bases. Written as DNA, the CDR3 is TGTGCCAGTAGTATCCCCCAGGTAAACAATGAGCAGTTCTTC. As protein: CASSIPQVNNEQFF.

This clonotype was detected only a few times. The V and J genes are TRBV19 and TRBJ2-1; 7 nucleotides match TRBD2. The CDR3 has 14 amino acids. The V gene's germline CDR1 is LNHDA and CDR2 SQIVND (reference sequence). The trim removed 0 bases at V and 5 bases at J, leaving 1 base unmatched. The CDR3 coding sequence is TGTGCCAGTAGTATAGAACTAGCGAACAATGAGCAGTTCTTC. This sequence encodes CASSIELANNEQFF.

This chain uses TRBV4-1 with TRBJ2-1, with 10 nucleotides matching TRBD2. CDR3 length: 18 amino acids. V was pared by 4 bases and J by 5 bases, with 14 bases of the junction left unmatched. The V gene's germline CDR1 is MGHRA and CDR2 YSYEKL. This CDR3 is CASSRWGGERGGNNEQFF. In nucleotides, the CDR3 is TGCGCCAGCAGCCGCTGGGGGGGAGAGCGGGGGGGCAACAATGAGCAGTTCTTC.

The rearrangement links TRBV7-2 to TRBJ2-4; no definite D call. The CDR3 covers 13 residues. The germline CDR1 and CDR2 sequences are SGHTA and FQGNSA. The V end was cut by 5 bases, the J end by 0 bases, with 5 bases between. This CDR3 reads CASSALAKNIQYF. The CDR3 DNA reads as TGTGCCAGCAGCGCCCTAGCCAAAAACATTCAGTACTTC.

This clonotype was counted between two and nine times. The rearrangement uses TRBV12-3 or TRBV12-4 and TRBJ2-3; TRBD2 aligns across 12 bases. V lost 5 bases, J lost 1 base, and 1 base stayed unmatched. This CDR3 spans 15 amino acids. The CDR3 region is CASSRTSGGTDTQYF. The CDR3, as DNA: TGTGCCAGCAGTCGGACTAGCGGGGGCACAGATACGCAGTATTTT.